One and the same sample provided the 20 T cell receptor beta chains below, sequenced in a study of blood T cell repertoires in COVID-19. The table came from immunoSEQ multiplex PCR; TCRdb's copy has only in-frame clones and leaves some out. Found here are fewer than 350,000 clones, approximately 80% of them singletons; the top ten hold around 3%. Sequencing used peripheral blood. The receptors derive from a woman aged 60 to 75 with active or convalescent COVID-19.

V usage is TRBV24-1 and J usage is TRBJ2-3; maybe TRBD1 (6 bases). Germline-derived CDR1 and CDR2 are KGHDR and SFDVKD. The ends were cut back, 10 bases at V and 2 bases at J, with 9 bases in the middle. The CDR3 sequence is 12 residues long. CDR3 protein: CATQGYTDTQYF. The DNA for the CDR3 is TGTGCCACACAGGGTTACACAGATACGCAGTATTTT.

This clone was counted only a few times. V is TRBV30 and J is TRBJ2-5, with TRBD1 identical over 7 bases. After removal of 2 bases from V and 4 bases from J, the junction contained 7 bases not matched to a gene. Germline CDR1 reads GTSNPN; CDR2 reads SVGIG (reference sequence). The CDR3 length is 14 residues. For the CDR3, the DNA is TGTGCCTGGAGTAAGGGGGCCTCCCGAGAGACCCAGTACTTC. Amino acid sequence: CAWSKGASRETQYF.

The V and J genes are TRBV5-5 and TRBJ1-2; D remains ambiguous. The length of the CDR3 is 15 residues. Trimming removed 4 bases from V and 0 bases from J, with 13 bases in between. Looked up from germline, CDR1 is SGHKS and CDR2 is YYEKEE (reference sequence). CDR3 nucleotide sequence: TGTGCCAGCAGCAGAGAGATTGCCGCTAACTATGGCTACACCTTC. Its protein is CASSREIAANYGYTF.

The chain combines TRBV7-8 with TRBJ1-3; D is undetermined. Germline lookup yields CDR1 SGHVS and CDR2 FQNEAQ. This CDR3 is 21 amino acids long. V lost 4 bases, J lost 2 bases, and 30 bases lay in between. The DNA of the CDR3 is TGTGCCAGCAGCTCCCACTCCGTTGGCTCCGGGTTCGGAGGGCCTGGAAACACCATATATTTT. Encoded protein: CASSSHSVGSGFGGPGNTIYF.

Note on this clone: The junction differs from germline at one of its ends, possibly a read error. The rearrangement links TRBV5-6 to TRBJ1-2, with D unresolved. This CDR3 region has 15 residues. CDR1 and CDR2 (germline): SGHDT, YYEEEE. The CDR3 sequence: CASILRMGALRGYTF. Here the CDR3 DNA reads TGTGCCAGCATCTTGAGGATGGGAGCCTTACGCGGCTACACCTTC.

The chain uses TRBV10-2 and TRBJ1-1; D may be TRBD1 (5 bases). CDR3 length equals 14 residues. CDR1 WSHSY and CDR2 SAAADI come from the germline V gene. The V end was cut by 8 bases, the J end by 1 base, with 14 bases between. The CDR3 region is CASQVDISNTEAFF. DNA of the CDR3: TGCGCCAGCCAAGTGGACATTTCGAACACTGAAGCTTTCTTT.

CDR3 region: CASTLGGPDTDTQYF. Here the CDR3 DNA reads TGTGCCAGCACCCTGGGGGGGCCGGACACAGATACGCAGTATTTT. V and J are TRBV9 and TRBJ2-3; D is perhaps TRBD2 (7 bases). V was clipped by 6 bases and J by 2 bases, with 16 bases between them. The CDR3 has 15 amino acids. Germline-derived CDR1 and CDR2 are SGDLS and YYNGEE.

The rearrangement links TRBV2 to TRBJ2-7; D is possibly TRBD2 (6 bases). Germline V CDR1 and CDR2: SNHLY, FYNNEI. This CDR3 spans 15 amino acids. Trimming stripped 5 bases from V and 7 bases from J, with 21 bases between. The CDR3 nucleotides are TGTGCCAGCAGTAGAAGTGCTATACAGGCGGGGGAGCAGTACTTC. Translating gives CASSRSAIQAGEQYF.

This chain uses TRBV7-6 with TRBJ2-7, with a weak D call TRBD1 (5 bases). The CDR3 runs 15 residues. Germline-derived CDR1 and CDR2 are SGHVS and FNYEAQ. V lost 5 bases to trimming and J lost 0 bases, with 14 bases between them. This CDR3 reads CASSPLTGSSYEQYF. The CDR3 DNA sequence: TGTGCCAGCAGCCCCCTCACAGGCAGCTCCTACGAGCAGTACTTC. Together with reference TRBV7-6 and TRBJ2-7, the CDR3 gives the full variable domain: GAGVSQSPRYKVTKRGQDVALRCDPISGHVSLYWYRQALGQGPEFLTYFNYEAQQDKSGLPNDRFSAERPEGSISTLTIQRTEQRDSAMYRCASSPLTGSSYEQYFGPGTRLTVT.

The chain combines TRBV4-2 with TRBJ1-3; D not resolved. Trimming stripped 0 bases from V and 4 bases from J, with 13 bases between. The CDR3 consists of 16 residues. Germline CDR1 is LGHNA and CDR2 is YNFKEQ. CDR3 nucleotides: TGTGCCAGCAGCCAAGAGATGCCTCTAGCGGGAAACACCATATATTTT. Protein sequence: CASSQEMPLAGNTIYF.

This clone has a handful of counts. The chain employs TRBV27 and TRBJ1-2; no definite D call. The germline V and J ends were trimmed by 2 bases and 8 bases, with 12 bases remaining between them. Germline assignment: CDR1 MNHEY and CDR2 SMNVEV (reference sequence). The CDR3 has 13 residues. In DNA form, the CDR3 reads TGTGCCAGCAGTTTAAATTTCCAAGCGGGCTACACCTTC. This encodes CASSLNFQAGYTF.

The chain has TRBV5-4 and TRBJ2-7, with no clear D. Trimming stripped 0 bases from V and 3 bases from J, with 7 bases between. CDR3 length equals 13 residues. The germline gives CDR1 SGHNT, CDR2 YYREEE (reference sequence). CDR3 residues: CASSLVPGYEQYF. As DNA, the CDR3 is TGTGCCAGCAGCTTGGTCCCCGGCTACGAGCAGTACTTC. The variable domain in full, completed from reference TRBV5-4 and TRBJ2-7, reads ETGVTQSPTHLIKTRGQQVTLRCSSQSGHNTVSWYQQALGQGPQFIFQYYREEENGRGNFPPRFSGLQFPNYSSELNVNALELDDSALYLCASSLVPGYEQYFGPGTRLTVT.

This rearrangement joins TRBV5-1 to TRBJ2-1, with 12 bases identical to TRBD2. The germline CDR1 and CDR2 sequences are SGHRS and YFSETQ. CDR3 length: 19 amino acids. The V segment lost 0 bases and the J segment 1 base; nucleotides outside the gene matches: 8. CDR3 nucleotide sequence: TGCGCCAGCAGCTTGGGGCTAGCGGGGGGGGCCGCGTCCTACAATGAGCAGTTCTTC. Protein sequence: CASSLGLAGGAASYNEQFF.

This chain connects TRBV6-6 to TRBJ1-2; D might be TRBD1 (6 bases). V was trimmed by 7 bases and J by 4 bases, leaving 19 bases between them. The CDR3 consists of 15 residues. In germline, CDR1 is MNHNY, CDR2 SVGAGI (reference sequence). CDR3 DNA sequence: TGTGCCAGCACTCCCGGGACATTCGCTTCCTATGGCTACACCTTC. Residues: CASTPGTFASYGYTF.

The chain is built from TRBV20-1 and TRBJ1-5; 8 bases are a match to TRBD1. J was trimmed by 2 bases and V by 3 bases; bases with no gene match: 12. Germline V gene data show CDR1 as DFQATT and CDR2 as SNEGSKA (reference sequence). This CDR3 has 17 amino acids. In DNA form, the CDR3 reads TGCAGTGCTAGTTCCGACAGGGGTGTTTGGGGCAATCAGCCCCAGCATTTT. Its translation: CSASSDRGVWGNQPQHF.

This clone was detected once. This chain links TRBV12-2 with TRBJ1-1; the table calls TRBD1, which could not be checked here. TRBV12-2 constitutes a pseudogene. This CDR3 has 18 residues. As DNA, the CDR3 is TGTGCAAGTCGCTTAGAGCCGGGACAGGGGTCGGGGAACACTGAAGCTTTCTTT. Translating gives CASRLEPGQGSGNTEAFF.

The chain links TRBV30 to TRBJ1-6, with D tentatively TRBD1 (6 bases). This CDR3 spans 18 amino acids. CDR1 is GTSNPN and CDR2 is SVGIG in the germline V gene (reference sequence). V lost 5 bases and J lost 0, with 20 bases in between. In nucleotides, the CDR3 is TGTGCCTGGTCTACTACAGGGTCGTTCAGCTCCTATAATTCACCCCTCCACTTT. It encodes CAWSTTGSFSSYNSPLHF.

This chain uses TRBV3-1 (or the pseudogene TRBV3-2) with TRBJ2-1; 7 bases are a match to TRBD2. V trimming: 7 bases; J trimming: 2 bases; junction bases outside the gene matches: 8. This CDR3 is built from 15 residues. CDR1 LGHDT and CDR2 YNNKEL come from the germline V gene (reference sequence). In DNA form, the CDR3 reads TGTGCCAGCACCTCGGGCGGGGGTGCCTACAATGAGCAGTTCTTC. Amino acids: CASTSGGGAYNEQFF.

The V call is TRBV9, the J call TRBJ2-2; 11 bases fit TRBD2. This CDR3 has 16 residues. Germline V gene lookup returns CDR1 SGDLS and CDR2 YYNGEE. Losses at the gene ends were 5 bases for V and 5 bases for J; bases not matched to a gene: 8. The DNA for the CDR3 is TGTGCCAGCAGTGATAGCGGGGGGGCCCGGACCGGGGAGCTGTTTTTT. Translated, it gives CASSDSGGARTGELFF.

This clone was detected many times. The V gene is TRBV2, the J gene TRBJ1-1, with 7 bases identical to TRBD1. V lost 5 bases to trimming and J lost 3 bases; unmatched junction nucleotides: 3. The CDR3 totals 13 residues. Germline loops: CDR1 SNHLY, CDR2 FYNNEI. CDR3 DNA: TGTGCCAGCAGTCGACAGGGAGACACTGAAGCTTTCTTT. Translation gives CASSRQGDTEAFF.